This TCR beta chain was observed in a study of PD-1 blockade in classical Hodgkin lymphoma. No patient escaped relapse after autologous stem cell transplantation, and brentuximab vedotin exposure varied. Libraries were prepared by immunoSEQ multiplex PCR; TCRdb keeps only in-frame clonotypes and omits some of them. The profile shows 50,000 or so clones, 73% of them singletons. This clone was counted only a few times. The source is a human donor with classical Hodgkin lymphoma. Sample: peripheral blood mononuclear cells (PBMCs), taken before the second cycle of nivolumab.

As DNA, the CDR3 is TGTGCCAGCAGCCTGGACAGGGGCGGATCCTACGAGCAGTACTTC. It translates to CASSLDRGGSYEQYF. The J gene is TRBJ2-7, the V gene TRBV6-5; 9 positions agree with TRBD1. The ends lost 6 bases at V and 1 base at J; junction bases unmatched: 7. Germline V lookup: CDR1 MNHEY, CDR2 SVGAGI. CDR3 length: 15 amino acids.